Shown below are 20 T cell receptor beta chains from a single sample sequenced in a study of OX40 agonist ivuxolimab in advanced cancers. Clones were sequenced by immunoSEQ multiplex PCR, and TCRdb holds only the in-frame ones, with some missing. The sample holds 60,000 to 75,000 clones, roughly 90% seen once. The sequenced sample was CD4+ or CD8+ T cells sorted from blood, obtained in a trial of the OX40 agonist ivuxolimab. Receptors originate from an adult with an advanced solid tumor such as melanoma, head and neck, liver or kidney cancer.

The gene calls are TRBV30 and TRBJ1-4; D uncertain. The CDR3 is 10 amino acids. Germline V gives CDR1 GTSNPN, CDR2 SVGIG (reference sequence). V lost 3 bases, J lost 6 bases, and 2 bases lay in between. Written as DNA, the CDR3 is TGTGCCTGGAGCGATGAAAAACTGTTTTTT. Protein product: CAWSDEKLFF. Variable domain in full (rest from reference TRBV30 and TRBJ1-4): SQTIHQWPATLVQPVGSPLSLECTVEGTSNPNLYWYRQAAGRGLQLLFYSVGIGQISSEVPQNLSASRPQDRQFILSSKKLLLSDSGFYLCAWSDEKLFFGSGTQLSVL.

This chain links TRBV7-2 with TRBJ1-2, with TRBD1 identical over 7 bases. The germline V gene has CDR1 SGHTA and CDR2 FQGNSA. The CDR3 runs to 14 residues. J was trimmed by 7 bases and V by 4 bases; bases with no gene match: 9. CDR3 DNA: TGTGCCAGCAGCTCCGGCACAGGGGCCGGTGGCTACACCTTC. This gives the protein CASSSGTGAGGYTF.

J is TRBJ2-7 and V is TRBV21-1; the table's D gene call, TRBD2, was not cross checked with the DNA. TRBV21-1 is deemed a pseudogene. This CDR3 has 15 residues. The CDR3 DNA reads as TGTGCCAGCACCCGGACTAGCGGGAGGGGTCGGGAGCAGTACTTC. Translating gives CASTRTSGRGREQYF.

This chain links TRBV7-9 with TRBJ1-4; D remains unclear. V was pared by 5 bases and J by 0 bases, with 10 bases between. The CDR3 loop spans 15 amino acids. Germline lookup yields CDR1 SEHNR and CDR2 FQNEAQ (reference sequence). For the CDR3, the DNA is TGTGCCAGCAGCCCTCACCTCGCAACTAATGAAAAACTGTTTTTT. Protein: CASSPHLATNEKLFF.

V is TRBV6-6 and J is TRBJ1-5, with TRBD1 as a possible D gene (5 bases). V was pared by 0 bases and J by 3 bases, with 9 bases between. The CDR3 has 15 residues. CDR1 is MNHNY and CDR2 is SVGAGI in the germline V gene (reference sequence). Here the CDR3 DNA reads TGTGCCAGCAGTTACTCGGGGGAGCCCAATCAGCCCCAGCATTTT. Translation gives CASSYSGEPNQPQHF.

The rearrangement uses TRBV18 and TRBJ1-5, with no clear D. This CDR3 has 13 residues. Germline loops: CDR1 KGHSH, CDR2 LQKENI. V was cut by 6 bases and J by 4 bases, with 10 bases left in between. CDR3 coding DNA: TGTGCCAGCTCTCTGGAACTGAATCAGCCCCAGCATTTT. It is translated as CASSLELNQPQHF.

The genes are TRBV7-9 and TRBJ2-1; no definite D call. The V end lost 1 base, the J end lost 0 bases, and 1 base lay between the germline ends. Germline CDR1 reads SEHNR; CDR2 reads FQNEAQ (reference sequence). This CDR3 contains 13 residues. CDR3 residues: CASSLGSYNEQFF. CDR3 DNA: TGTGCCAGCAGCTTAGGCTCCTACAATGAGCAGTTCTTC.

The chain employs TRBV5-4 and TRBJ2-2, with D unclear. The CDR3 has 14 residues. Trimming shortened V by 0 bases and J by 9 bases, and 12 bases separated the two germline ends. Germline CDR1 is SGHNT and CDR2 is YYREEE (reference sequence). The CDR3 reads CASSLEGLSRELFF. In nucleotides, the CDR3 is TGTGCCAGCAGCTTGGAGGGTCTCTCCCGGGAGCTGTTTTTT.

This rearrangement joins TRBV5-1 to TRBJ2-3; D gene unclear. V was shortened by 4 bases and J by 1 base, with 10 bases between the two germline ends. Per germline, CDR1 SGHRS and CDR2 YFSETQ. The CDR3 totals 14 residues. The CDR3 DNA reads TGCGCCAGCAGCGTGGGTGGGGGCACAGATACGCAGTATTTT. Its protein is CASSVGGGTDTQYF.

J is TRBJ2-7 and V is TRBV5-1, with TRBD2 matching over 10 bases. CDR1 is SGHRS, CDR2 YFSETQ, per germline. V lost 1 base and J lost 3; bases outside the gene matches: 4. This CDR3 has 15 residues. The CDR3 is CASSLRPSGSYEQYF. Written as DNA, the CDR3 is TGCGCCAGCAGCTTGAGGCCTAGCGGGAGCTACGAGCAGTACTTC.

V is TRBV9 and J is TRBJ2-5, with TRBD2 matching over 9 bases. CDR1 and CDR2 from the germline V gene are SGDLS and YYNGEE. This CDR3 is 16 amino acids long. V lost 0 bases and J lost 5; bases outside the gene matches: 8. The CDR3 sequence is CASSVDASGVVETQYF. The CDR3 DNA is TGTGCCAGCAGCGTAGATGCTAGCGGGGTAGTCGAGACCCAGTACTTC.

This chain links TRBV29-1 with TRBJ2-5; the match to TRBD1 covers 8 bases. The better agreement between TRBJ2-7 and the DNA end casts doubt on the J call. Germline V gene data show CDR1 as SQVTM and CDR2 as ANQGSEA. The CDR3 is 13 residues long. This CDR3 reads CSVELQGAGEQYF. Written as DNA, the CDR3 is TGCAGCGTTGAACTCCAGGGGGCCGGCGAGCAGTACTTC.

The rearrangement links TRBV11-3 to TRBJ1-1; possible D gene TRBD1, 5 bases. CDR1 is SGHNT and CDR2 is YENEEA in the germline V gene. V lost 5 bases, J lost 1 base, and 11 bases lay in between. This CDR3 is built from 14 residues. The CDR3 nucleotides read TGTGCCAGCAGCCCGCGGACAACGAACACTGAAGCTTTCTTT. Encoded protein: CASSPRTTNTEAFF.

The rearrangement uses TRBV6-1 and TRBJ2-3; TRBD1 aligns across 7 bases. Germline V gene data show CDR1 as MNHNS and CDR2 as SASEGT. The CDR3 consists of 15 residues. V shed 4 bases, J shed 4 bases, and the junction held 8 bases outside the gene matches. The CDR3 reads CASSVDRVKSDTQYF. The CDR3 DNA reads TGTGCCAGCAGTGTCGACAGGGTAAAGTCAGATACGCAGTATTTT.

The V gene is TRBV5-1, the J gene TRBJ2-7; 7 bases agree with TRBD1. The CDR3 is 15 amino acids. Germline lookup yields CDR1 SGHRS and CDR2 YFSETQ. J gave up 3 bases and V 3 bases, and 9 bases lay outside the gene matches. The CDR3 here is CASSSGGTGDYEQYF. The CDR3 DNA is TGCGCCAGCAGCTCCGGAGGTACAGGGGACTACGAGCAGTACTTC.

J is TRBJ1-1 and V is TRBV7-9, with 8 bases fitting TRBD1. This CDR3 has 15 residues. Germline trimming cut 4 bases from V and 3 bases from J; bases unmatched to any gene: 7. The germline V gene encodes CDR1 SEHNR and CDR2 FQNEAQ (reference sequence). CDR3 sequence reads: CASSSWGTGDTEAFF. The CDR3 DNA sequence: TGTGCCAGCAGCTCGTGGGGGACAGGAGACACTGAAGCTTTCTTT.

The chain carries TRBV30 and TRBJ1-2; TRBD1 might be the D (5 bases). The CDR3 is made up of 12 amino acids. The V end lost 5 bases, the J end lost 7 bases, and 14 bases lay between the germline ends. Per the germline V gene, CDR1 is GTSNPN and CDR2 is SVGIG (reference sequence). The CDR3 bases are TGTGCCTGGGGGACCGTCGGGGGTGGCTACACCTTC. Amino acids: CAWGTVGGGYTF.

The chain is built from TRBV10-1 and TRBJ2-1; TRBD1 might be the D (6 bases). Germline loops: CDR1 WNHNN, CDR2 SYGVQD (reference sequence). Trimming stripped 3 bases from V and 7 bases from J, with 10 bases between. The CDR3 loop spans 13 amino acids. As DNA, the CDR3 is TGCGCCAGCAGTGAAGGGACAAGAAATGAGCAGTTCTTC. It specifies CASSEGTRNEQFF.

The chain is built from TRBV20-1 and TRBJ1-4; D gene uncertain. This CDR3 is 11 amino acids long. Trimming stripped 3 bases from V and 9 bases from J, with 8 bases between. Germline V gene lookup returns CDR1 DFQATT and CDR2 SNEGSKA (reference sequence). The CDR3 is CSARYSKKLFF. The CDR3 region has the DNA TGCAGTGCTAGGTACTCAAAAAAACTGTTTTTT.

The gene calls are TRBV12-5 and TRBJ2-7, with a possible D match to TRBD1 (7 bases). Germline lookup yields CDR1 LGHNT and CDR2 FRNRAP. CDR3 length: 16 amino acids. V was trimmed by 1 base and J by 8 bases, leaving 21 bases between them. CDR3 coding DNA: TGTGCTAGTGGTTTGGACGGGGGAGGACAGGTATCGCAGCAGTACTTC. As protein: CASGLDGGGQVSQQYF.